This T cell receptor (beta chain) was identified during a study of blood T cell repertoires in COVID-19. At the level of the study: T cells, B-cell-depleted T cells, or PBMCs provided the cDNA or gDNA that served as material.

Methods used by the authors: From reference gene primer amplification, estimates of nucleated cell counts were derived. Using immunoSEQ multiplex PCR, the repertoire was profiled, and TCRdb retains in-frame clones only, with some absent. The D gene and trimming were derived from the DNA, and the V and J assignments and clone size from that table. The sample shows 65,000 to 95,000 clones, 80% to 95% of them seen only once. In this sample, this clone turned up once. The V gene's germline CDR1 is SGHAT and CDR2 FQNNGV. Trimming took off 6 bases at V and 2 bases at J, with 10 bases between the two ends. This CDR3 has 13 residues.

The gene calls are TRBV11-2 and TRBJ1-2; D call uncertain. This receptor was obtained from a man in his fifties or sixties with COVID-19, enrolled during active disease. The sequencing sample was made of peripheral blood. Here the CDR3 reads CASSLQSNYGYTF. The CDR3, as DNA: TGTGCCAGCAGTTTACAAAGCAACTATGGCTACACCTTC.